This paragraph reports one T cell receptor beta chain. Germline V gene sequence: CDR1 ENHRY, CDR2 SYGVKD. The ends were cut back, 0 bases at V and 9 bases at J, with 18 bases in the middle. The CDR3 runs to 16 residues. The data derive from a study of T cell changes during pregnancy in multiple sclerosis. Sequenced by immunoSEQ multiplex PCR; TCRdb stores in-frame clones only, minus some. The table records about 61,000 clones, about 87% of them present only once. This receptor was identified in a female donor in good health, enrolled as a control in a pregnancy study. The input for sequencing was peripheral blood, taken in the first trimester of pregnancy. The chain has TRBV10-3 and TRBJ1-5; D gene ambiguous. DNA of the CDR3: TGTGCCATCAGTGAGTCGCTAGTCAACCAGAAGGCGCCCCAGCATTTT. It yields the protein CAISESLVNQKAPQHF.